This T cell receptor beta chain was documented in a study of T cell repertoires in cytomegalovirus infection. As concerns this clonotype: Its antigen is still unknown.

One entry per CDR3 protein, called by TCRdb with MiXCR from the reads. The sample includes some 450,000 distinct CDR3 sequences, 31% of them seen just once. The CDR3 is 16 residues long. Germline assignment: CDR1 MNHNS and CDR2 SASEGT. The V segment lost 2 bases and the J segment 6 bases; nucleotides outside the gene matches: 9. Overall study results and limits: Totalled public TCR beta family frequency picked out people who carried CMV plus the relevant HLA.

The source material was PBMCs. The chain couples TRBV6-1 to TRBJ2-1; 8 positions agree with TRBD2. The clonotype originates from a human donor in good health (CMV status not recorded). Some clones in this sample may be carry-over from other donors' samples. This CDR3 reads CASSERGLGGVNEQFF. CDR3 DNA sequence: TGTGCCAGCAGTGAACGGGGACTAGGTGGGGTCAATGAGCAGTTCTTC.